This T cell receptor (beta chain) was sequenced in a study of control samples from healthy donors and cancer patients. V gave up 3 bases and J gave up 4 bases, with 17 bases separating them. The germline gives CDR1 MNHEY, CDR2 SVGAGI. This CDR3 spans 16 amino acids. The repertoire was sequenced with immunoSEQ multiplex PCR; TCRdb's copy has only in-frame clones and lacks some. The data show roughly 100,000 clones, about 89% seen once. The chain uses TRBV6-5 and TRBJ2-3; tentatively, D is TRBD2 (6 bases). Sequencing was carried out using PBMCs. This TCR derives from a man aged 60-69 years with lung cancer. The CDR3 DNA sequence: TGTGCCAGCAGTTATATGGGCGGAGGGTTCGCAGATACGCAGTATTTT. Protein sequence: CASSYMGGGFADTQYF.